The rows below give T cell receptor beta chains drawn from one sample of a study of blood T cells in healthy people across ages. MiXCR, applied by TCRdb to the 5' RACE reads, yields one record per CDR3 protein. The sample carries around 900,000 distinct CDR3 sequences, roughly 51% recorded once. The sample was blood. The receptors were gathered from a woman aged 55-75 years in good health. The CDR3 runs from the conserved cysteine through the conserved F or W. The order of the fields is V gene, D gene, clone size, J gene, CDR3 DNA, CDR3 protein. A D gene is named only where the DNA matches it firmly. Clone size appears in some rows only: once, few, many, or a class for an expanded clone.

TRBV4-3,-,-,TRBJ1-1,TGCGCCAGCAGCCAATATTTCGGAAAAAACACTGAAGCTTTCTTT,CASSQYFGKNTEAFF
TRBV29-1,TRBD1,-,TRBJ1-5,TGCAGCGCGGGACAGTATAGCAATCAGCCCCAGCATTTT,CSAGQYSNQPQHF
TRBV7-9,-,few,TRBJ1-2,TGTGCCAGCAGCCAAGGACTGGGGGACTATGGCTACACCTTC,CASSQGLGDYGYTF
TRBV6-6,TRBD1,-,TRBJ2-7,TGTGCCAGCAGTCTCCGAACGGGACAGGTGGACTACGAGCAGTACTTC,CASSLRTGQVDYEQYF
TRBV27,-,few,TRBJ2-4,TGTGCCAGCAGTTTATCGTTTAGCCCCGGACACATTCAGTACTTC,CASSLSFSPGHIQYF
TRBV12-3/TRBV12-4,-,-,TRBJ2-7,TGTGCCAGCAGGGGGGACGAGCACGCCTACGAGCAGTACTTC,CASRGDEHAYEQYF
TRBV29-1,TRBD1,-,TRBJ2-1,TGCAGCGGGGAGGACAGGGTCGAAAGGTTCTTC,CSGEDRVERFF
TRBV28,-,-,TRBJ1-2,TGTGCCAGCAGCCCCCTGGGGAGGAGGAATGGCTACACCTTC,CASSPLGRRNGYTF
TRBV6-1,-,-,TRBJ2-5,TGTGCCACCTCCGCGGACTCTGAGACCCAGTACTTC,CATSADSETQYF
TRBV20-1,TRBD2,-,TRBJ2-1,TGCAGTGCCCCCCAGGACGGGAGGGTTTACAATGAGCAGTTCTTC,CSAPQDGRVYNEQFF
TRBV28,-,once,TRBJ2-7,TGTGCCAGCCGTGAGACCTCGGGCTCCTACGAGCAGTACTTC,CASRETSGSYEQYF
TRBV30,-,few,TRBJ2-6,TGTGCCTGGAGGACCCCTGGAGCCAACGTCCTGACTTTC,CAWRTPGANVLTF
TRBV24-1,-,few,TRBJ2-5,TGTGCCACCACCGGCGCCAACCAAGAGACCCAGTACTTC,CATTGANQETQYF
TRBV4-3,-,-,TRBJ2-7,TGCGCCAGCAGCCTAAATTGGGGTCCCTACGAGCAGTACTTC,CASSLNWGPYEQYF
TRBV7-6,TRBD2,-,TRBJ2-1,TGTGCCAGCAGCTTAGAGTGGGGACTAGCCAACAATGAGCAGTTCTTC,CASSLEWGLANNEQFF
TRBV29-1,-,-,TRBJ2-7,TGCAGCGTTGAAGGTGGTCGGAGGGGGGTCTACGAGCAGTACTTC,CSVEGGRRGVYEQYF
TRBV27,-,-,TRBJ1-6,TGTGCCAGCAGTTCGACCCTGGAGGATAGCGGTTCACCCCTCCACTTT,CASSSTLEDSGSPLHF
TRBV7-2,TRBD1,-,TRBJ2-3,TGTGCCAGCAGCTTAGCTGGTTGGGGGACAGATACGCGGTATTTT,CASSLAGWGTDTRYF
TRBV27,-,once,TRBJ1-1,TGTGCCAGCAGTTCAAACAGGAGGGTTGTGGCTTTCTTT,CASSSNRRVVAFF
TRBV15,-,-,TRBJ1-1,TGTGCCACCAGCAGAGACAGGGAGATGATGAACGCTGAAGCTTTCTTT,CATSRDREMMNAEAFF
TRBV29-1,-,-,TRBJ2-5,TGCAGCGTCCGCGACCTACGGAAAGAGACCCAGTACTTC,CSVRDLRKETQYF
TRBV28,-,-,TRBJ2-1,TGTGCCAGCAGTTTAGGCTATCGGGGGTCCTACAATGAGCAGTTCTTC,CASSLGYRGSYNEQFF
TRBV20-1,TRBD2,few,TRBJ2-7,TGCAGTGCTAGAGCGGGCGGGAGGGGCTACGAGCAGTACTTC,CSARAGGRGYEQYF
TRBV3-1,-,-,TRBJ2-3,TGTGCCAGCAGCCAAGGCCTCCGTGATTATACGCAGTATTTT,CASSQGLRDYTQYF